This TCR beta chain was documented in a study of control samples from healthy donors and cancer patients. This clone was observed a few times. The assay was immunoSEQ multiplex PCR, and TCRdb's table has in-frame clones only and misses some. The sample comprises 60,000 to 75,000 clones, approximately 85% of which are singletons, and 4.5% to 7% rests with the top ten. Trimming took 5 bases from V and 0 from J, leaving 5 bases between them. Germline assignment: CDR1 SEHNR and CDR2 FQNEAQ (reference sequence). The CDR3 is made up of 12 amino acids. The sample taken for sequencing was blood. The TCR originated in a man aged 35-49 years in good health. This sequence joins TRBV7-9 and TRBJ2-7; no clear D. CDR3 sequence: CASSPSSYEQYF. The CDR3 DNA sequence: TGTGCCAGCAGCCCGAGCTCCTACGAGCAGTACTTC.